The TCR beta chain under discussion was sequenced for a study of T cell responses to AZD1222 COVID-19 vaccine. General study results and limits: Breadth and depth of Spike-specific TCRs rose after two AZD1222 doses.

Germline loops: CDR1 MNHEY, CDR2 SVGAGI. The CDR3 is 14 amino acids. With 4 bases clipped from V and 2 bases from J, the junction kept 1 base outside the gene matches. As regards this clone: Its antigen is not known.

Repertoires were generated with immunoSEQ multiplex PCR, while TCRdb's copy carries only in-frame clones and drops some. The table includes about 140,000 clones, 90% to 95% detected once. The chain has TRBV6-5 and TRBJ1-5, with 8 bases aligning to TRBD1. Specimen: peripheral blood, collected 28 days after the second AZD1222 dose. The source of this sequence is an adult who received the AZD1222 COVID-19 vaccine. The CDR3 DNA follows: TGTGCCAGCAGTTGGGGACAGGGCAATCAGCCCCAGCATTTT. It specifies CASSWGQGNQPQHF.